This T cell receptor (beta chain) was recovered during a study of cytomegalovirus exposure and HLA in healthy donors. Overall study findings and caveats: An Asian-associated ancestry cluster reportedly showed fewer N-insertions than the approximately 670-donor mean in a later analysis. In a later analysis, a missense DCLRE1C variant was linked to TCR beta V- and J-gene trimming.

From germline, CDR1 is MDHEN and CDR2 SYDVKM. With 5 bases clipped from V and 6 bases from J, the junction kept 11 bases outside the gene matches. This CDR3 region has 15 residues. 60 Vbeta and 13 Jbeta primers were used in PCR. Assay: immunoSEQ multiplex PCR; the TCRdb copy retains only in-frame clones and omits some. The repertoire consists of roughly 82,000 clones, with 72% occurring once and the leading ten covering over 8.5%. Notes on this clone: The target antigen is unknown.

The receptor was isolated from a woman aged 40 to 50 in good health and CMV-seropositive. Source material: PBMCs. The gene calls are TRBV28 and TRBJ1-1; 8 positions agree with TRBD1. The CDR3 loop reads CASSQTQGASPEAFF. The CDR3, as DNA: TGTGCCAGCAGTCAAACCCAGGGGGCTTCCCCTGAAGCTTTCTTT.